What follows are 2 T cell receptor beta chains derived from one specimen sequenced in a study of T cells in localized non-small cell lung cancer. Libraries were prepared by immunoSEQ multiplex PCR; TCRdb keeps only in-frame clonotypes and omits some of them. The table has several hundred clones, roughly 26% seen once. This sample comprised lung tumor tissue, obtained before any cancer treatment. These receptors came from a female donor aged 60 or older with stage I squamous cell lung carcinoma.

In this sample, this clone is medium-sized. The CDR3 loop is CASSPRRGGRLNTEAFF. DNA of the CDR3: TGTGCCAGCAGCCCTAGGCGGGGCGGTCGTCTAAACACTGAAGCTTTCTTT. This chain links TRBV11-3 with TRBJ1-1; possible D gene TRBD1, 5 bases. The CDR3 consists of 17 residues. Germline CDR1 SGHNT, CDR2 YENEEA. The V gene lost 5 bases and the J gene lost 2 bases, with 21 bases spanning the gap.

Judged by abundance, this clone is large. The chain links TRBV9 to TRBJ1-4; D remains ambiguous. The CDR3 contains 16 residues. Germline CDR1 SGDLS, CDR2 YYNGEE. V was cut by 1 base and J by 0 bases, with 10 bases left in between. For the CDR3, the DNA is TGTGCCAGCAGCGTACGACCGAGCCCAACTAATGAAAAACTGTTTTTT. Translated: CASSVRPSPTNEKLFF.